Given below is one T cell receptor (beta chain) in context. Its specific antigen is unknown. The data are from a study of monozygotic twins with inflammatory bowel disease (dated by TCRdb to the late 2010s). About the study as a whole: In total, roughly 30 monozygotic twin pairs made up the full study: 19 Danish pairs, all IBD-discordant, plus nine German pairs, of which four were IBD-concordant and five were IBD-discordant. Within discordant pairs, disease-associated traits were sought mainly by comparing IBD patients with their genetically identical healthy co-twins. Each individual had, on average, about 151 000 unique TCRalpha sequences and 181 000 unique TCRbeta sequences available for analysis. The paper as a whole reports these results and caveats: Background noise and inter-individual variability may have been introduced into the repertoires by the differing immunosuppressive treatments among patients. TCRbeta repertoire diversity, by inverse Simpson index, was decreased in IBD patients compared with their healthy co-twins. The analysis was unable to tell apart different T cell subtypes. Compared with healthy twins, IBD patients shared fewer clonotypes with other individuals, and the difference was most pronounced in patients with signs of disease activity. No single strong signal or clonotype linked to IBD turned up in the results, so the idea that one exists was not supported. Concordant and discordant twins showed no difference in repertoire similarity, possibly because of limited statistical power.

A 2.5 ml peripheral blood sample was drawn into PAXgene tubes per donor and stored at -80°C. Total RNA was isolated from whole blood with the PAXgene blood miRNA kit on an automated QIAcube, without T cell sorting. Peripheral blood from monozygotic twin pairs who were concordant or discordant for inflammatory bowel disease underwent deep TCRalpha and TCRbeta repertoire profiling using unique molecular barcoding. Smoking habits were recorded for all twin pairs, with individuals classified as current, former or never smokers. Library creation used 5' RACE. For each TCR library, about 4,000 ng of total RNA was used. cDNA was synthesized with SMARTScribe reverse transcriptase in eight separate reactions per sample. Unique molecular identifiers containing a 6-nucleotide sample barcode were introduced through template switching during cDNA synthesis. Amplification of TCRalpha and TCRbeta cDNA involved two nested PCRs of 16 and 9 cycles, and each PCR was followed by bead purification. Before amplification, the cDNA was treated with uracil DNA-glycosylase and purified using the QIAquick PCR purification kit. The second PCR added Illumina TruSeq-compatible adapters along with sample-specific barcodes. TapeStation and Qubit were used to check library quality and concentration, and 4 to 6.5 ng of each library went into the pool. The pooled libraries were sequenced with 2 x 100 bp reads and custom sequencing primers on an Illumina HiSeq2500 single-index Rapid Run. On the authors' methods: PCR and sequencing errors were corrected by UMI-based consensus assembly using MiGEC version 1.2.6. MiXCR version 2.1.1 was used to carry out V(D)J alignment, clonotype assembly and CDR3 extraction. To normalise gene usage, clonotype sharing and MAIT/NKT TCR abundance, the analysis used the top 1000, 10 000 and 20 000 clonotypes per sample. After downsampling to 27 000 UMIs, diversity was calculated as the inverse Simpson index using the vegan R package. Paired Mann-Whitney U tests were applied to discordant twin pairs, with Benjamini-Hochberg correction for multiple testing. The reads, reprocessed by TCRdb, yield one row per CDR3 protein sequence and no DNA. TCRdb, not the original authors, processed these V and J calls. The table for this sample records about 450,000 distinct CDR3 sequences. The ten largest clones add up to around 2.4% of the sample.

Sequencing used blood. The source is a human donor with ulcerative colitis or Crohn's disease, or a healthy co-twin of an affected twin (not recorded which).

The CDR3 protein is CASSSNRDRGATNEKLFF. The rearrangement combines TRBV28 with TRBJ1-4; TCRdb's D call of TRBD1 is untestable without DNA. From the germline V gene, CDR1 is MDHEN and CDR2 is SYDVKM. The CDR3 goes from the cysteine to the phenylalanine over 18 residues. No DNA is recorded.